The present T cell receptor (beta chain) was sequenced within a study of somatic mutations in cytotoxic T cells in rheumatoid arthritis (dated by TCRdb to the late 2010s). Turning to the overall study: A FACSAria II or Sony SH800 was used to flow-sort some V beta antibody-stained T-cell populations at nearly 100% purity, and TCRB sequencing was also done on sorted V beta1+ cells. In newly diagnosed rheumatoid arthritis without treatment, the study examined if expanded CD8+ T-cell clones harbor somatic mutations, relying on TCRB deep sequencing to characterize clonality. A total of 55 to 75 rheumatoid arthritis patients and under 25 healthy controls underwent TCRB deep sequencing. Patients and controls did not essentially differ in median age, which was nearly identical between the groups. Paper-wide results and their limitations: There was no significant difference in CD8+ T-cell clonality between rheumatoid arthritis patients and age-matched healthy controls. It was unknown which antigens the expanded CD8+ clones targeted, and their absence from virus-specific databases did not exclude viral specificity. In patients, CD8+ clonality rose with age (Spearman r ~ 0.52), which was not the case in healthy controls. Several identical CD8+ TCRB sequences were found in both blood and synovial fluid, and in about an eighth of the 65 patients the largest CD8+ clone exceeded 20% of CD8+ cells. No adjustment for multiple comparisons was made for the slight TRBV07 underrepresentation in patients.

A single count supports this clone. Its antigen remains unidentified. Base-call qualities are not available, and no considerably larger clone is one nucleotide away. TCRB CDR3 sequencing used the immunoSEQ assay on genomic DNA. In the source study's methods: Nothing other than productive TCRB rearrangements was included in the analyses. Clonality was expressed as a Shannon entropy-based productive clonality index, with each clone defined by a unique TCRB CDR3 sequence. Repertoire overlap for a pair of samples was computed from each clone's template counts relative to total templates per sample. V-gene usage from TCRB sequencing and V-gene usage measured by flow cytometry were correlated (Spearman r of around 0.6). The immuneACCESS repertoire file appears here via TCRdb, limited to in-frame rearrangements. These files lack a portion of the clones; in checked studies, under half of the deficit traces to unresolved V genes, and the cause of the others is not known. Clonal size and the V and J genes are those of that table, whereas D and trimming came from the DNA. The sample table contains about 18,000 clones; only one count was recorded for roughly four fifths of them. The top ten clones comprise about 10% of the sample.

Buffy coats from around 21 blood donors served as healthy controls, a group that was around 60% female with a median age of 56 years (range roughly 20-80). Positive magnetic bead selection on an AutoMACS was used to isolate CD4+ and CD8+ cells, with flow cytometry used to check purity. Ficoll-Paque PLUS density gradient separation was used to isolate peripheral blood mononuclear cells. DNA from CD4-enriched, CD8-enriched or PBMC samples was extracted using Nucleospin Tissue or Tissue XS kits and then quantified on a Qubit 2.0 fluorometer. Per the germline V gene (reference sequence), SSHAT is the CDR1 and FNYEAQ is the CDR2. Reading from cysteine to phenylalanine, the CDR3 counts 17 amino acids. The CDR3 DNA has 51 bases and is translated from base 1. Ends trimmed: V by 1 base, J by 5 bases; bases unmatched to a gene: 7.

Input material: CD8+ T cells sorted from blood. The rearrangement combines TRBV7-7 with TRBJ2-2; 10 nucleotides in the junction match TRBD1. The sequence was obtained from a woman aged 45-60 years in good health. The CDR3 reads CASSLGAGTGETGELFF. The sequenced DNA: TGTGCCAGCAGCTTAGGGGCCGGGACAGGGGAAACCGGGGAGCTGTTTTTT.